This T cell receptor beta chain was sequenced for a study of blood T cells in healthy people across ages. Study outcomes and limitations: Observed TCR beta diversity showed a strong correlation with the percentage of naive T cells as measured by flow cytometry. For the donors, CMV status was unknown and possibly confounded expanded clonotype changes. Long-lived donors exceeded aged donors in naive CD4+ cells and diversity.

Trimming left V 0 bases short and J 0 bases short, with 10 bases between. The CDR3 has 17 amino acids. Germline CDR1 is SGHRS and CDR2 is YFSETQ. Through a sample-barcoded 5' primer and a J-beta primer mix, a second PCR was run for roughly 6 to 12 cycles. MiXCR, applied by TCRdb to the 5' RACE reads, yields one record per CDR3 protein. Of approximately 1.5 million distinct CDR3 sequences listed, approximately 43% are singletons. Each donor supplied roughly 9.2 milliliters of peripheral blood. Comment on this clonotype: Its antigen is unknown.

This receptor was taken from a woman aged 18-30 years in good health. The sequenced material came from blood. This chain links TRBV5-1 with TRBJ1-6, with unresolved D. The CDR3 loop is CASSLASQRSYNSPLHF. The CDR3, as DNA: TGCGCCAGCAGCTTGGCTTCACAGCGCTCCTATAATTCACCCCTCCACTTT.